Below are 31 T cell receptor beta chains sequenced from a single sample in a study of cytomegalovirus exposure and HLA in healthy donors. PCR employed 60 Vbeta and 13 Jbeta primers. Produced via immunoSEQ multiplex PCR; TCRdb's table is partial and in-frame only. The sample has 250,000 to 350,000 clones; 80% are singletons. Material: PBMCs. The receptors were gathered from a girl aged 2 to 9 in good health and CMV-seronegative.

V gene TRBV5-6 combines with J gene TRBJ2-7; possibly TRBD2 for D (5 bases). CDR3 length: 16 amino acids. Germline-derived CDR1 and CDR2 are SGHDT and YYEEEE. Trimming pared 4 bases from V and 2 bases from J, leaving 19 bases between. The CDR3 nucleotides read TGTGCCAGCAGCCAGTCAAGCGGACTCTCCGCCTACGAGCAGTACTTC. This gives the protein CASSQSSGLSAYEQYF.

This chain links TRBV28 with TRBJ2-2, with a weak D call TRBD1 (5 bases). V dropped 3 bases and J dropped 4 bases, with 12 bases sitting between them. Looked up from germline, CDR1 is MDHEN and CDR2 is SYDVKM. This CDR3 region has 15 residues. In DNA, the CDR3 is TGTGCCAGCAGTTTTACGTGGCAGGGCACCGGGGAGCTGTTTTTT. It codes for CASSFTWQGTGELFF.

This clone was seen a handful of times. V and J are TRBV30 and TRBJ2-5; TRBD1 aligns across 8 bases. V shed 5 bases and J 5 bases; nucleotides not matched to a gene: 13. The length of the CDR3 is 15 residues. The germline V gene encodes CDR1 GTSNPN and CDR2 SVGIG (reference sequence). For the CDR3, the DNA is TGTGCCTGGCAGCAGGGGGCCCATTCCGCGGAGACCCAGTACTTC. Encoded protein: CAWQQGAHSAETQYF. Using reference TRBV30 and TRBJ2-5 for the parts outside the CDR3, the full variable domain is SQTIHQWPATLVQPVGSPLSLECTVEGTSNPNLYWYRQAAGRGLQLLFYSVGIGQISSEVPQNLSASRPQDRQFILSSKKLLLSDSGFYLCAWQQGAHSAETQYFGPGTRLLVL.

V and J are TRBV20-1 and TRBJ1-2, with D perhaps TRBD1 (6 bases). CDR1 is DFQATT and CDR2 is SNEGSKA in the germline V gene (reference sequence). The length of the CDR3 is 10 residues. The V end lost 5 bases, the J end lost 12 bases, and 13 bases lay between the germline ends. CDR3 sequence reads: CSAGGQFDTF. The CDR3 DNA is TGCAGTGCTGGCGGACAGTTCGACACCTTC.

The chain is built from TRBV7-3 and TRBJ2-7; TRBD2 agrees at 8 bases. V trimming: 5 bases; J trimming: 4 bases; junction bases outside the gene matches: 16. Germline CDR1 reads SGHTA; CDR2 reads FQGTGA. This CDR3 is built from 17 residues. The CDR3 here is CASSQPGLVRKIYEQYF. In DNA form, the CDR3 reads TGTGCCAGCAGCCAGCCGGGACTAGTGCGAAAAATTTACGAGCAGTACTTC.

This rearrangement joins TRBV29-1 to TRBJ1-1, with TRBD1 as a possible D gene (6 bases). Germline CDR1 is SQVTM and CDR2 is ANQGSEA. This CDR3 spans 12 amino acids. The V end lost 3 bases, the J end lost 3 bases, and 8 bases lay between the germline ends. The CDR3 region is CSVEPGDTEAFF. Here the CDR3 DNA reads TGCAGCGTTGAGCCAGGGGACACTGAAGCTTTCTTT.

This chain uses TRBV10-3 with TRBJ2-2; a possible D gene is TRBD1 (6 bases). The CDR3 extends over 16 amino acids. V lost 2 bases and J 2 bases, leaving 12 bases between the germline ends. Germline assignment: CDR1 ENHRY and CDR2 SYGVKD. The CDR3 loop reads CAISELRQDNTGELFF. In DNA, the CDR3 is TGTGCCATCAGTGAGCTCAGACAGGACAACACCGGGGAGCTGTTTTTT.

This chain joins TRBV10-1 and TRBJ2-1; D remains unclear. The V end lost 6 bases, the J end lost 3 bases, and 9 bases lay between the germline ends. The CDR3 runs to 13 residues. Looked up from germline, CDR1 is WNHNN and CDR2 is SYGVQD (reference sequence). CDR3 amino acids: CASSVTGYNEQFF. CDR3 nucleotide sequence: TGCGCCAGCAGCGTAACTGGCTACAATGAGCAGTTCTTC.

V gene TRBV19 combines with J gene TRBJ1-2; D might be TRBD1 (5 bases). CDR3 size: 14 residues. In germline, CDR1 is LNHDA, CDR2 SQIVND (reference sequence). The ends were cut back, 5 bases at V and 4 bases at J, with 14 bases in the middle. The CDR3, as DNA: TGTGCCAGTAGTCCGTTGGGGGGATCCTATGGCTACACCTTC. It translates to CASSPLGGSYGYTF.

The V gene is TRBV7-9, the J gene TRBJ2-3; TRBD2 might be the D (7 bases). Trimming stripped 5 bases from V and 2 bases from J, with 11 bases between. CDR3 length: 14 amino acids. Germline CDR1 and CDR2: SEHNR and FQNEAQ (reference sequence). The CDR3 DNA sequence: TGTGCCAGCAGCGGGGGGGCCGACACAGATACGCAGTATTTT. Protein product: CASSGGADTDTQYF.

The rearrangement joins TRBV6-5 to TRBJ2-3; 8 bases are shared with TRBD1. Trimming cost V 4 bases and J 4 bases; bases outside gene matches: 4. The germline V gene encodes CDR1 MNHEY and CDR2 SVGAGI. There are 14 residues in the CDR3. The CDR3 loop reads CASSSGGSADTQYF. DNA of the CDR3: TGTGCCAGCAGTTCAGGGGGCAGCGCAGATACGCAGTATTTT.

The chain has TRBV13 and TRBJ1-2, with 9 bases identical to TRBD1. CDR1 and CDR2 from the germline V gene are PRHDT and FYEKMQ (reference sequence). V was clipped by 3 bases and J by 3 bases; unmatched bases: 2. This CDR3 spans 14 amino acids. CDR3 nucleotides: TGTGCCAGCAGCTTTGGACAGGGGTACTATGGCTACACCTTC. This codes for CASSFGQGYYGYTF.

The V and J genes are TRBV6-1 and TRBJ2-7; 7 nucleotides agree with TRBD1. The germline CDR1 and CDR2 sequences are MNHNS and SASEGT. With 0 bases clipped from V and 9 bases from J, the junction kept 14 bases outside the gene matches. CDR3 size: 16 residues. The CDR3, as DNA: TGTGCCAGCAGTGAAGCGCTTAGAGACAGGGTCGGCGGGCAGTACTTC. It is translated as CASSEALRDRVGGQYF.

The rearrangement joins TRBV2 to TRBJ2-7, with TRBD1 as a possible D gene (7 bases). V was shortened by 4 bases and J by 9 bases, with 25 bases between the two germline ends. The CDR3 runs 16 residues. The germline CDR1 and CDR2 sequences are SNHLY and FYNNEI. In nucleotides, the CDR3 is TGTGCCAGCAGTGGACCTCCCACTGCTACAGGGGAGGTGCAGTACTTC. Amino acid sequence: CASSGPPTATGEVQYF.

The rearrangement links TRBV29-1 to TRBJ2-7; 8 positions agree with TRBD1. Germline-derived CDR1 and CDR2 are SQVTM and ANQGSEA. The CDR3 spans 12 residues. Unmatched junction bases numbered 3, after V lost 6 bases and J lost 2 bases. CDR3 sequence: CSVRTGTYEQYF. CDR3 in DNA: TGCAGCGTGAGGACAGGGACCTACGAGCAGTACTTC.

The table lists this clone with a few counts. V is TRBV6-6 and J is TRBJ2-3, with TRBD2 identical over 9 bases. The CDR3 consists of 15 residues. With 2 bases clipped from V and 5 bases from J, the junction kept 5 bases outside the gene matches. The V gene's germline CDR1 is MNHNY and CDR2 SVGAGI (reference sequence). CDR3 sequence: CASSYGGGAVDTQYF. CDR3 nucleotides: TGTGCCAGCAGTTACGGCGGGGGGGCCGTAGATACGCAGTATTTT.

The rearrangement links TRBV19 to TRBJ1-4, with 7 bases aligning to TRBD1. Unmatched junction bases numbered 8, after V lost 5 bases and J lost 5 bases. The germline CDR1 and CDR2 sequences are LNHDA and SQIVND (reference sequence). This CDR3 has 15 residues. CDR3 coding DNA: TGTGCCAGTAGTCCGCCCCGGACAGGAAATGAAAAACTGTTTTTT. Translation: CASSPPRTGNEKLFF.

The table lists this clone with a few counts. The chain uses TRBV18 and TRBJ1-6; perhaps TRBD1 as D (5 bases). The CDR3 is 16 residues long. Trimming removed 6 bases at V and 10 bases at J, with 22 bases between. CDR1 is KGHSH and CDR2 is LQKENI in the germline V gene. In DNA, the CDR3 is TGTGCCAGCTCCCGAATTATAGGGGAAGATAGCTCACCCCTCCACTTT. Its translation is CASSRIIGEDSSPLHF.

J is TRBJ1-2 and V is TRBV9; D is perhaps TRBD1 (5 bases). The germline gives CDR1 SGDLS, CDR2 YYNGEE. CDR3 length: 13 amino acids. Trimming took off 7 bases at V and 1 base at J, with 11 bases between the two ends. Written as DNA, the CDR3 is TGTGCCAGCGCTTTTCAGGGTAACTATGGCTACACCTTC. Amino acid sequence: CASAFQGNYGYTF.

Notes on this clone: Mismatch with germline at one junction end may stem from a read error. J is TRBJ2-6 and V is TRBV7-9; the match to TRBD1 covers 9 bases. The CDR3 contains 18 residues. The germline V gene encodes CDR1 SEHNR and CDR2 FQNEAQ (reference sequence). The CDR3 nucleotides read TGTTCCAGCAGCTTTGGGACAGGGAGTTCCTCTGGGGCCAACGTCCTGACTTTC. Protein sequence: CSSSFGTGSSSGANVLTF.

This chain connects TRBV2 to TRBJ1-1; D gene unclear. This CDR3 has 15 amino acids. Germline loops: CDR1 SNHLY, CDR2 FYNNEI. V shed 2 bases and J shed 3 bases, with 13 bases lying between them. The CDR3 region has the DNA TGTGCCAGCAGTGAAATAGGCCTCGGGTACACTGAAGCTTTCTTT. Protein: CASSEIGLGYTEAFF. The entire variable domain, with the rest obtained from reference TRBV2 and TRBJ1-1, is as follows: EPEVTQTPSHQVTQMGQEVILRCVPISNHLYFYWYRQILGQKVEFLVSFYNNEISEKSEIFDDQFSVERPDGSNFTLKIRSTKLEDSAMYFCASSEIGLGYTEAFFGQGTRLTVV.

This chain uses TRBV19 with TRBJ2-5, with 8 bases aligning to TRBD1. The CDR3 consists of 14 residues. Per the germline V gene, CDR1 is LNHDA and CDR2 is SQIVND (reference sequence). The ends lost 3 bases at V and 1 base at J; junction bases unmatched: 1. The CDR3 DNA is TGTGCCAGTAGTATGACAGGGGCCCAAGAGACCCAGTACTTC. Its translation is CASSMTGAQETQYF.

The chain has TRBV10-3 and TRBJ1-4, with 11 bases that match TRBD1. The CDR3 covers 14 residues. Trimming cost V 5 bases and J 6 bases; bases outside gene matches: 2. Germline lookup yields CDR1 ENHRY and CDR2 SYGVKD. CDR3: CAISPGQGDEKLFF. DNA for the CDR3: TGTGCCATCAGTCCGGGACAGGGGGATGAAAAACTGTTTTTT.

The chain is built from TRBV7-8 and TRBJ2-7; D may be TRBD1 (5 bases). Germline V gives CDR1 SGHVS, CDR2 FQNEAQ. The V end lost 0 bases, the J end lost 0 bases, and 18 bases lay between the germline ends. The CDR3 spans 18 residues. CDR3 sequence: CASSLAYIPDTISYEQYF. CDR3 nucleotide sequence: TGTGCCAGCAGCTTAGCGTACATTCCGGACACGATCTCCTACGAGCAGTACTTC.

V and J are TRBV11-2 and TRBJ2-1; 9 bases match TRBD1. Trimming removed 2 bases from V and 2 bases from J; junction bases left unmatched: 4. Per germline, CDR1 SGHAT and CDR2 FQNNGV. The CDR3 runs 16 residues. The CDR3 protein is CASSLTHRGPYNEQFF. The CDR3 DNA sequence: TGTGCCAGCAGCTTAACCCACAGGGGGCCCTACAATGAGCAGTTCTTC.

The chain uses TRBV4-1 and TRBJ2-1, with 11 bases aligning to TRBD2. CDR1 MGHRA and CDR2 YSYEKL come from the germline V gene. The CDR3 length is 19 residues. After removal of 4 bases from V and 10 bases from J, the junction contained 21 bases not matched to a gene. The CDR3 coding sequence is TGCGCCAGCAGCCCAGCTATTAGACTAGCGGGGCACGGGTCGGGAGAGCAGTTCTTC. Translating it yields CASSPAIRLAGHGSGEQFF.

The chain uses TRBV5-1 and TRBJ1-5; TRBD1 agrees at 7 bases. The V gene's germline CDR1 is SGHRS and CDR2 YFSETQ. V shed 4 bases, J shed 6 bases, and the junction held 7 bases outside the gene matches. CDR3 length equals 14 residues. CDR3 in amino acids: CASSETGLSQPQHF. DNA of the CDR3: TGCGCCAGCAGCGAGACAGGGCTAAGTCAGCCCCAGCATTTT.

This clone showed up just once. This chain uses TRBV5-1 with TRBJ1-1; 7 bases match TRBD1. Germline CDR1 SGHRS, CDR2 YFSETQ. With 0 bases clipped from V and 8 bases from J, the junction kept 10 bases outside the gene matches. The CDR3 runs to 15 residues. The CDR3: CASSLEGQGVGEAFF. Written as DNA, the CDR3 is TGCGCCAGCAGCTTGGAAGGGCAGGGGGTTGGGGAAGCTTTCTTT.

J is TRBJ2-7 and V is TRBV7-6; 13 bases are shared with TRBD2. This CDR3 spans 16 amino acids. V lost 4 bases to trimming and J lost 8 bases; unmatched junction nucleotides: 11. Germline V lookup: CDR1 SGHVS, CDR2 FNYEAQ. CDR3 bases: TGTGCCAGCAGCTACTCAACCGGGACTAGCGGGAAGAAGCAGTACTTC. It specifies CASSYSTGTSGKKQYF.

The chain combines TRBV10-3 with TRBJ2-5; possibly TRBD2 for D (5 bases). The J call may not be correct, given that the DNA end is closer to TRBJ2-7. The CDR3 spans 14 residues. The V gene's germline CDR1 is ENHRY and CDR2 SYGVKD. The CDR3 sequence is CAISESERTYEQYF. The CDR3 DNA is TGTGCCATCAGTGAGTCCGAGCGGACCTACGAGCAGTACTTC.

This chain joins TRBV14 and TRBJ2-3, with a weak D call TRBD2 (5 bases). Trimming stripped 3 bases from V and 2 bases from J, with 12 bases between. The length of the CDR3 is 15 residues. The V gene's germline CDR1 is SGHDN and CDR2 FVKESK. The CDR3 DNA follows: TGTGCCAGCAGCCAGCGGACTGGTTACACAGATACGCAGTATTTT. It codes for CASSQRTGYTDTQYF.